The subject of this entry is one T cell receptor beta chain. The CDR3 loop spans 13 amino acids. V lost 5 bases to trimming and J lost 7 bases, with 13 bases between them. Germline V gene sequence: CDR1 KGHDR, CDR2 SFDVKD. Seattle's enrolled individuals joined amid active infection and were then monitored longitudinally. The sample belongs to a study of blood T cell repertoires in COVID-19. Study details: Whether acute or convalescent, the COVID-19 samples came from the United States, Italy and Spain. PBMCs, B-cell-depleted T cells, or T cells were the source of the cDNA or gDNA that made up the material.

In the original analysis: Researchers report that nucleated cell counts were estimated from reference gene primer amplification. Assay used: immunoSEQ multiplex PCR; TCRdb lists only in-frame clones, some missing. V, J and clone size reflect that table, while D and trimming were determined from the DNA. The sample lists approximately 500,000 clones, 85% to 90% occurring once. This clonotype originated in a woman in her 50s with COVID-19, enrolled during active disease. The sequenced sample was peripheral blood. This chain joins TRBV24-1 and TRBJ1-2, with D perhaps TRBD1 (6 bases). The CDR3 bases are TGTGCCACCAGTGCATCAGGGACATCTGGCTACACCTTC. As protein: CATSASGTSGYTF.